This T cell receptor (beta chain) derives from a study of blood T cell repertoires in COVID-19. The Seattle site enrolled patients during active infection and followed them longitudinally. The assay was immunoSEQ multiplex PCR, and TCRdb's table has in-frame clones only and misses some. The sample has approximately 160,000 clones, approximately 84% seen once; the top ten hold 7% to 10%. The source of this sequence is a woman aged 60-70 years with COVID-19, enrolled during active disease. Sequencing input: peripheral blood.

CDR3 amino acids: CASSWGRNQPQHF. DNA for the CDR3: TGTGCCAGCAGCTGGGGCCGTAATCAGCCCCAGCATTTT. The rearrangement joins TRBV27 to TRBJ1-5; maybe TRBD1 (5 bases). Germline V gene sequence: CDR1 MNHEY, CDR2 SMNVEV (reference sequence). V lost 6 bases and J 4 bases, leaving 10 bases between the germline ends. This CDR3 region has 13 residues.